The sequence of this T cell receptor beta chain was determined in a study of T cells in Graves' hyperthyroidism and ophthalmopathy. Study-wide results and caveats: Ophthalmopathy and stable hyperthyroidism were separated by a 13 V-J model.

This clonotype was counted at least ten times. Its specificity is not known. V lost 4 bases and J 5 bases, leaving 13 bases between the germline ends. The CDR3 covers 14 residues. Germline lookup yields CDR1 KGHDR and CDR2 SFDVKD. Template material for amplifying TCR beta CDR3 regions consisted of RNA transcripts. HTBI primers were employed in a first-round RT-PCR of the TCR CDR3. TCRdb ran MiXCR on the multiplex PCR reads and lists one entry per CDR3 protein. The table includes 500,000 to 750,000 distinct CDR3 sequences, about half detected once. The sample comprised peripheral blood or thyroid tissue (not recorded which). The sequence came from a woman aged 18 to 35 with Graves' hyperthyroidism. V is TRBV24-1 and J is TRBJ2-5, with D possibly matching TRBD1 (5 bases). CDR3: CATSETTETETQYF. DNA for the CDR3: TGTGCCACCAGTGAAACGACAGAAACGGAGACCCAGTACTTC.